Each of the 18 T cell receptor beta chains below was sequenced from the same sample in a study of T cells after yellow fever vaccination. TCRdb called the 5' RACE reads again in MiXCR, with one record for every CDR3 protein. This table holds 300,000 to 450,000 distinct CDR3 sequences, 6.2% found once. Specimen: PBMCs, collected 5 days after the yellow fever booster vaccination. All receptors come from a young man who received the YFV17D yellow fever vaccine.

This clonotype was picked up many times. The CDR3 region is CSATRDYNEQFF. The CDR3 DNA reads as TGCAGTGCTACCCGGGACTACAATGAGCAGTTCTTC. V usage is TRBV20-1 and J usage is TRBJ2-1; D might be TRBD2 (5 bases). The CDR3 totals 12 residues. The germline gives CDR1 DFQATT, CDR2 SNEGSKA (reference sequence). Trimming cost V 4 bases and J 3 bases, with 7 bases left between them.

This clonotype was counted only a few times. This chain joins TRBV7-2 and TRBJ2-4; TRBD1 or TRBD2 may be the D gene (5 bases each). Germline V lookup: CDR1 SGHTA, CDR2 FQGNSA. The CDR3 is 16 amino acids. With 5 bases removed from V and 1 base from J, the gap between germline ends came to 15 bases. CDR3 sequence: CASSPPGTGAKNIQYF. In DNA form, the CDR3 reads TGTGCCAGCAGCCCTCCCGGGACGGGCGCCAAAAACATTCAGTACTTC.

This chain connects TRBV7-2 to TRBJ2-1, with 12 bases identical to TRBD2. The germline V gene encodes CDR1 SGHTA and CDR2 FQGNSA. V lost 2 bases to trimming and J lost 8 bases; unmatched junction nucleotides: 4. The CDR3 extends over 15 amino acids. CDR3: CASSLTTSGSDEQFF. The CDR3 nucleotides are TGTGCCAGCAGCTTAACGACTAGCGGGAGCGATGAGCAGTTCTTC.

This chain connects TRBV5-4 to TRBJ2-1; D gene ambiguous. Trimming removed 3 bases at V and 9 bases at J, with 13 bases between. CDR3 length: 13 amino acids. CDR1 and CDR2 from the germline V gene are SGHNT and YYREEE (reference sequence). Here the CDR3 DNA reads TGTGCCAGCAGCTCGGAAGGGCTCGTTGAGCAGTTCTTC. Protein product: CASSSEGLVEQFF.

This clonotype was detected ten times or more. The chain employs TRBV4-3 and TRBJ2-7; TRBD1 or TRBD2 may be the D gene (5 bases each). V dropped 4 bases and J dropped 6 bases, with 19 bases sitting between them. The CDR3 has 15 residues. Germline-derived CDR1 and CDR2 are LGHNA and YSLEER. CDR3 DNA sequence: TGCGCCAGCAGCCCAGGGAGTGGTGCTCGCTCCGAGCAGTACTTC. This gives the protein CASSPGSGARSEQYF.

In its sample, this clonotype was seen many times. The chain couples TRBV5-1 to TRBJ2-1; the D gene could be TRBD1 or TRBD2 (6 bases each). This CDR3 has 16 amino acids. Germline V gene lookup returns CDR1 SGHRS and CDR2 YFSETQ. Deletions cut 0 bases from V and 4 bases from J, with 14 bases between. CDR3 loop: CASSLGGGRTYNEQFF. CDR3 DNA sequence: TGCGCCAGCAGCTTGGGAGGGGGGCGAACTTACAATGAGCAGTTCTTC.

In its sample, this clonotype was seen a few times. The genes are TRBV6-1 and TRBJ1-2; weak D call: TRBD1 (5 bases). The CDR3 has 15 amino acids. V was trimmed by 6 bases and J by 7 bases, leaving 21 bases between them. The germline V gene has CDR1 MNHNS and CDR2 SASEGT. The CDR3 sequence: CASRTGGAPNGGYTF. CDR3 nucleotides: TGTGCCAGCAGAACCGGAGGGGCGCCTAACGGTGGCTACACCTTC.

The chain joins TRBV9 to TRBJ2-1; D gene ambiguous. The CDR3 is made up of 14 amino acids. Germline-derived CDR1 and CDR2 are SGDLS and YYNGEE. Trimming removed 0 bases from V and 8 bases from J, with 12 bases in between. CDR3 in DNA: TGTGCCAGCAGCGTAGCTCCCCTAATACATGAGCAGTTCTTC. Translated: CASSVAPLIHEQFF.

This clonotype was seen ten or more times. As DNA, the CDR3 is TGTGCCAGCAGCTTATCCCAAGCGCAGTTCTTC. It yields the protein CASSLSQAQFF. The chain joins TRBV7-9 to TRBJ2-1; D unclear. Trimming pared 2 bases from V and 12 bases from J, leaving 8 bases between. The CDR3 extends over 11 amino acids. Germline V gene sequence: CDR1 SEHNR, CDR2 FQNEAQ (reference sequence).

V is TRBV6-1 and J is TRBJ1-1; D is undetermined. The CDR3 is made up of 13 amino acids. V was pared by 6 bases and J by 4 bases, with 12 bases between. CDR1 is MNHNS and CDR2 is SASEGT in the germline V gene. The CDR3 bases are TGTGCCAGCAGCGAGGAGCGTCGCACTGAAGCTTTCTTT. Translating gives CASSEERRTEAFF.

This chain uses TRBV20-1 with TRBJ2-3, with a tentative D call TRBD2 (6 bases). Trimming shortened V by 6 bases and J by 2 bases, and 15 bases separated the two germline ends. The CDR3 spans 14 residues. Germline CDR1 DFQATT, CDR2 SNEGSKA (reference sequence). CDR3 loop: CSAPRGDSTDTQYF. The CDR3 DNA reads TGCAGTGCGCCTAGAGGGGACTCCACAGATACGCAGTATTTT.

The rearrangement uses TRBV5-1 and TRBJ2-5; maybe TRBD2 (6 bases). Trimming left V 4 bases short and J 1 base short, with 11 bases between. This CDR3 has 14 residues. CDR1 SGHRS and CDR2 YFSETQ come from the germline V gene. In nucleotides, the CDR3 is TGCGCCAGCAGCCTCACTAGCATCCAAGAGACCCAGTACTTC. It codes for CASSLTSIQETQYF. The full variable domain, in which reference TRBV5-1 and TRBJ2-5 provide the parts outside the CDR3, is KAGVTQTPRYLIKTRGQQVTLSCSPISGHRSVSWYQQTPGQGLQFLFEYFSETQRNKGNFPGRFSGRQFSNSRSEMNVSTLELGDSALYLCASSLTSIQETQYFGPGTRLLVL.

The table lists this clonotype with many counts. The rearrangement links TRBV5-1 to TRBJ2-7; TRBD2 agrees at 8 bases. With 3 bases clipped from V and 3 bases from J, the junction kept 5 bases outside the gene matches. CDR1 and CDR2 (germline): SGHRS, YFSETQ. The CDR3 is made up of 14 amino acids. The CDR3 protein is CASSSGTSHYEQYF. The CDR3, as DNA: TGCGCCAGCAGCTCGGGGACTAGTCACTACGAGCAGTACTTC.

This clonotype was counted many times. The chain has TRBV5-1 and TRBJ2-5; D tentatively reads TRBD1 or TRBD2 (5 bases each). Germline V gene sequence: CDR1 SGHRS, CDR2 YFSETQ. This CDR3 is built from 13 residues. Trimming stripped 0 bases from V and 9 bases from J, with 12 bases between. DNA for the CDR3: TGCGCCAGCAGCTTGGACGGGGACCTGCCCCAGTACTTC. Translation gives CASSLDGDLPQYF.

The table lists this clonotype with a few counts. This rearrangement joins TRBV7-9 to TRBJ2-1; TRBD1 might be the D (5 bases). The CDR3 extends over 17 amino acids. Trimming left V 5 bases short and J 0 bases short, with 17 bases between. Germline lookup yields CDR1 SEHNR and CDR2 FQNEAQ (reference sequence). The CDR3 DNA follows: TGTGCCAGCAGCCTTCGTGGGGCTGGGTTCTCCTACAATGAGCAGTTCTTC. This encodes CASSLRGAGFSYNEQFF.

The chain recombines TRBV20-1 with TRBJ2-7; possibly TRBD2 for D (6 bases). CDR3 size: 14 residues. Trimming removed 2 bases at V and 5 bases at J, with 16 bases between. The germline gives CDR1 DFQATT, CDR2 SNEGSKA (reference sequence). This CDR3 reads CSARLSGRLDEQYF. For the CDR3, the DNA is TGCAGTGCTAGACTCTCCGGGAGATTAGACGAGCAGTACTTC.

This rearrangement joins TRBV19 to TRBJ2-1, with TRBD2 identical over 13 bases. V lost 5 bases, J lost 1 base, and 2 bases stayed unmatched. CDR1 is LNHDA, CDR2 SQIVND, per germline (reference sequence). The CDR3 has 16 residues. CDR3: CASSLTSGRSYNEQFF. CDR3 nucleotides: TGTGCCAGTAGTTTGACTAGCGGGAGGTCCTACAATGAGCAGTTCTTC.

The V gene is TRBV6-1, the J gene TRBJ1-2, with TRBD1 matching 12 bases. The germline gives CDR1 MNHNS, CDR2 SASEGT. The ends lost 8 bases at V and 7 bases at J; junction bases unmatched: 17. This CDR3 has 17 residues. The CDR3 sequence: CASGDLGTGGWSSGYTF. In DNA, the CDR3 is TGTGCCAGCGGAGACCTCGGGACAGGGGGCTGGAGCTCTGGCTACACCTTC.